This TCR beta chain comes out of a study of CD8 T cells in ankylosing spondylitis (dated by TCRdb to between 2016 and 2019). Regarding the study in general: The study set out to find disease-linked TCR variants by profiling T cell receptor beta repertoires in ankylosing spondylitis patients and healthy donors. The full study cohort comprised about 24 ankylosing spondylitis patients and 85 to 120 healthy donors. Peripheral blood samples were taken, and synovial fluid was additionally collected from ankylosing spondylitis patients. Results and caveats for the whole study, not just this receptor: The disease-linked clones were reported to be significantly enriched in matched synovial fluid samples from ankylosing spondylitis patients. Some of the motif variants had been reported before in the synovial fluid and blood of reactive arthritis patients, a finding that suggests common disease-initiation mechanisms. The disease-linked clones showed a CD8+ phenotype and occurred at relatively low frequencies in peripheral blood. Blood from ankylosing spondylitis patients appeared to be characterized by a TCR beta motif made up of about 8 highly homologous amino acid variants.

For each ankylosing spondylitis patient, the synovial fluid sample was matched to a blood sample from that same patient. V gives up 10 bases and J gives up 9 bases, and the segment between their germline ends measures 11 bases. The CDR3 holds 9 amino acids from the cysteine to the valine. Only CDR3 DNA remains: 27 bases, in frame from the first base. The CDR1 and CDR2 encoded by the germline V gene are SGDLS and YYNGEE. These reads were obtained on an Illumina HiSeq 2500. Quantitative 5'-RACE with molecular barcodes was the method used to prepare the TCR beta libraries. Per the authors' processing: A new computational method, built on a probabilistic model of VDJ rearrangement, was used to identify disease-linked TCR variants. In TCRdb, the public reads were trimmed at Q25 with fastp and aligned with MiXCR, with productive beta chains retained. Duplicate CDR3 protein sequences are folded into a single record with the most common DNA and genes. The V and J calls come from TCRdb's annotation, not from the publication. For this sample there are 30,000 to 35,000 distinct CDR3 sequences; 30% appear just once. 45% to 50% of the sample comes from the top ten.

This clonotype was seen many times. Its recognized antigen is unknown. No per-base quality is available; no much larger clone lies one base away. The material sequenced was synovial fluid, either unsorted or a sorted T cell fraction (not recorded which). This clonotype originated in a male donor with ankylosing spondylitis. The receptor chain draws on TRBV9 and TRBJ2-7; too little of a D gene remains to name it. The CDR3: CAGIFSQYV. The sequence in DNA is TGTGCCGGCATTTTCTCGCAGTACGTC.